The rows below give T cell receptor beta chains drawn from one sample of a study of blood T cell repertoires in COVID-19. The table came from immunoSEQ multiplex PCR; TCRdb's copy has only in-frame clones and leaves some out. The data hold about 210,000 clones, with roughly nine tenths observed a single time. The sequencing sample was made of peripheral blood. These receptors originate from a man younger than 45 with acute or convalescent COVID-19. The CDR3 runs from the conserved cysteine through the conserved F or W.

J gene,V gene,CDR3 protein
TRBJ1-6,TRBV3-1/TRBV3-2,CASSQEVRVSPLHF
TRBJ1-1,TRBV6-5,CASTSPGNTEAFF
TRBJ2-2,TRBV7-9,CASSLTPGQNTGELFF
TRBJ1-2,TRBV11-1,CASTQGPANYGYTF
TRBJ1-5,TRBV19,CASSIQADQPQHF
TRBJ1-4,TRBV24-1,CATSDPTSGDGEKLFF
TRBJ2-7,TRBV5-1,CASSLAAGSSLEQYF
TRBJ1-3,TRBV30,CAWSASGTAWGNTIYF
TRBJ2-2,TRBV24-1,CATTSNSGELFF
TRBJ1-1,TRBV9,CASSPSGGLNTEAFF
TRBJ1-6,TRBV27,CASSFSSQGSSPLHF
TRBJ2-2,TRBV5-6,CASSQEGTGELFF
TRBJ2-5,TRBV19,CASSIISSEKTQYF
TRBJ2-3,TRBV30,CAWSASGGVRDTQYF
TRBJ2-7,TRBV7-9,CASSSGTGFSEQYF
TRBJ2-5,TRBV3-1/TRBV3-2,CASSPTSGGAQETQYF
TRBJ2-7,TRBV5-4,CASSLENRVNEQYF
TRBJ1-5,TRBV19,CGTRTGGSNQPQHF
TRBJ2-5,TRBV9,CASSVGSGGIETQYF
TRBJ1-5,TRBV19,CASAGTGGNQPQHF
TRBJ1-6,TRBV5-1,CASSLGESSYNSPLHF
TRBJ2-1,TRBV7-9,CASTDRDRGINEQFF
TRBJ2-3,TRBV11-2,CASTGLAGTDTQYF
TRBJ1-1,TRBV28,CASSLSGVFTTEAFF